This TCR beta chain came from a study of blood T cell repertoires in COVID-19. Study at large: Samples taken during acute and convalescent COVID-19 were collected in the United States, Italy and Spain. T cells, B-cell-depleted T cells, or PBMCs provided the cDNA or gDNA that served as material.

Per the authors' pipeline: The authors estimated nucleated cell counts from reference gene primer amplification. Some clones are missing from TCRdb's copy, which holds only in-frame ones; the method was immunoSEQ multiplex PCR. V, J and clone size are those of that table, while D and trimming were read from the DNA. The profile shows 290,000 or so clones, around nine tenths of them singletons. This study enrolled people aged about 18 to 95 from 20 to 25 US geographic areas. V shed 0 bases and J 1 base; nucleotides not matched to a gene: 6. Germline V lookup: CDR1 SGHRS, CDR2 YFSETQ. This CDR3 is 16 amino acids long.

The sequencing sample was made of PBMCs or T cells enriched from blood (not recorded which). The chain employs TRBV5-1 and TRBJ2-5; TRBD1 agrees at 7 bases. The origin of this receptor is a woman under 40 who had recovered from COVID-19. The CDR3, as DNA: TGCGCCAGCAGCTTGGCCGACACAGGGGTCCAAGAGACCCAGTACTTC. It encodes CASSLADTGVQETQYF.